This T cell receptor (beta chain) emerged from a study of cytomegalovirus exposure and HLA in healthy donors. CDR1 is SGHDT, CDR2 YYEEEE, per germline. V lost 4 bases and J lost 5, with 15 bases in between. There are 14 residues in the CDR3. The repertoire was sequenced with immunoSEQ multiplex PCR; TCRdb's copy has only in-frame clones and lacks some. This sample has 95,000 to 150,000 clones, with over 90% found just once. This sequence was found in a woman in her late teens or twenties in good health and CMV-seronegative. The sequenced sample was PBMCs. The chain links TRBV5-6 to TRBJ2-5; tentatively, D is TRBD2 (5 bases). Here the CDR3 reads CASSPRAVAETQYF. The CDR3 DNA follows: TGTGCCAGCAGCCCAAGGGCAGTAGCGGAGACCCAGTACTTC.